This T cell receptor beta chain was sequenced in a study of T cells in Graves' hyperthyroidism and ophthalmopathy. Amplified TCR beta CDR3 regions derived from RNA transcripts. With the HTBI primer set, the TCR CDR3 went through a first round of RT-PCR. TCRdb re-analysed the multiplex PCR reads in MiXCR, keeping a single row per CDR3 protein. The top ten hold 3.5% to 4.5% of the sample, which has hundreds of thousands of distinct CDR3 sequences, roughly 14% seen once. About this clonotype: A read error may explain this, as a much larger clone is one base away.

This CDR3 region has 16 residues. CDR1 and CDR2 (germline): MNHEY, SVGAGI. Sequencing was carried out using blood. The clonotype was recovered from a woman aged 40-49 years with Graves' ophthalmopathy. The gene calls are TRBV6-5 and TRBJ2-7; a weak D match, TRBD1 (6 bases). The CDR3 region has the DNA TGTGCCGGCAGTTACGGATTCGGGACACCAGGCTACGAGCAGTACTTC. Protein sequence: CAGSYGFGTPGYEQYF.